A single sample gave rise to the 26 T cell receptor beta chains below, sequenced in a study of cytomegalovirus exposure and HLA in healthy donors. With 60 Vbeta and 13 Jbeta primers, the PCR was carried out. TCRdb's copy holds only in-frame clones and misses some; the assay was immunoSEQ multiplex PCR. The profile covers around 150,000 clones, with approximately 80% appearing a single time and 4.3% taken by the ten largest. Sequenced sample: PBMCs. The receptors were sampled from a middle-aged man in good health and CMV-seronegative.

The table lists this clone with a count of one. This chain uses TRBV2 with TRBJ2-5, with TRBD2 as a possible D gene (5 bases). Germline V CDR1 and CDR2: SNHLY, FYNNEI. Trimming stripped 6 bases from V and 3 bases from J, with 11 bases between. The CDR3 has 13 amino acids. The CDR3 sequence is CASRDRGEETQYF. The CDR3 nucleotides are TGTGCCAGCAGAGACCGGGGAGAAGAGACCCAGTACTTC.

This sequence joins TRBV10-1 and TRBJ2-7; D might be TRBD1 (6 bases). The CDR3 is 14 amino acids. The V gene's germline CDR1 is WNHNN and CDR2 SYGVQD (reference sequence). V was trimmed by 5 bases and J by 2 bases, leaving 13 bases between them. In DNA form, the CDR3 reads TGCGCCAGCAGTTCGAATACAGGGCCCTACGAGCAGTACTTC. It codes for CASSSNTGPYEQYF.

The chain uses TRBV5-1 and TRBJ2-3, with D tentatively TRBD2 (6 bases). V gave up 4 bases and J gave up 1 base, with 16 bases separating them. Germline V gives CDR1 SGHRS, CDR2 YFSETQ. CDR3 size: 16 residues. The CDR3, as DNA: TGCGCCAGCAGCAAGGAGGAGGGCCGTGGCACAGATACGCAGTATTTT. This encodes CASSKEEGRGTDTQYF.

This rearrangement joins TRBV7-9 to TRBJ2-7; 10 nucleotides line up with TRBD1. J lost 6 bases, V lost 6 bases, and 14 bases had no gene match. Germline V gene sequence: CDR1 SEHNR, CDR2 FQNEAQ (reference sequence). The CDR3 sequence is 16 residues long. Written as DNA, the CDR3 is TGTGCCAGCAGTACTACGACAGGGGGCGTATTGGCCGAGCAGTACTTC. The encoded protein is CASSTTTGGVLAEQYF.

This clone is a singleton in its sample. This chain joins TRBV6-5 and TRBJ2-1; 8 nucleotides agree with TRBD2. The CDR3 length is 15 residues. Germline V gene lookup returns CDR1 MNHEY and CDR2 SVGAGI. V shed 6 bases, J shed 7 bases, and the junction held 11 bases outside the gene matches. The chain's CDR3 is CASRSGGAPRNEQFF. The CDR3 region has the DNA TGTGCCAGCAGAAGCGGGGGTGCCCCTAGAAATGAGCAGTTCTTC.

This clone was observed a few times. This rearrangement joins TRBV7-9 to TRBJ2-7; D remains ambiguous. CDR1 is SEHNR, CDR2 FQNEAQ, per germline (reference sequence). V was trimmed by 3 bases and J by 0 bases, leaving 6 bases between them. The CDR3 consists of 13 residues. CDR3 in amino acids: CASSFGSSYEQYF. In DNA, the CDR3 is TGTGCCAGCAGCTTTGGCAGCTCCTACGAGCAGTACTTC.

This clone was recorded only once. V gene TRBV6-4 combines with J gene TRBJ2-3; no reliable D call. The germline gives CDR1 MRHNA, CDR2 SNTAGT. This CDR3 is 14 amino acids long. The germline V and J ends were trimmed by 0 bases and 0 bases, with 4 bases remaining between them. CDR3 loop: CASSDSASTDTQYF. The DNA of the CDR3 is TGTGCCAGCAGTGACTCAGCCAGCACAGATACGCAGTATTTT.

V is TRBV6-1 and J is TRBJ1-5, with D maybe TRBD1 (6 bases). Germline loops: CDR1 MNHNS, CDR2 SASEGT. This CDR3 has 14 residues. With 7 bases removed from V and 1 base from J, the gap between germline ends came to 11 bases. CDR3 nucleotides: TGTGCCAGCACGGAAGGGGGAAGCAATCAGCCCCAGCATTTT. Translated: CASTEGGSNQPQHF.

The chain has TRBV30 and TRBJ1-2; D is possibly TRBD1 (6 bases). The CDR3 extends over 14 amino acids. Germline V gives CDR1 GTSNPN, CDR2 SVGIG (reference sequence). Trimming pared 2 bases from V and 5 bases from J, leaving 15 bases between. CDR3 sequence (DNA): TGTGCCTGGAGTTTCTCAGGGGCATTTTATGGCTACACCTTC. Translated: CAWSFSGAFYGYTF.

The CDR3 DNA is TGCGCCAGCAGCTTGGGGCAGAGCACAGATACGCAGTATTTT. As protein: CASSLGQSTDTQYF. The chain is built from TRBV5-1 and TRBJ2-3; D gene unclear. Germline assignment: CDR1 SGHRS and CDR2 YFSETQ. Deletions cut 0 bases from V and 0 bases from J, with 5 bases between. The CDR3 contains 14 residues.

The J gene is TRBJ2-7, the V gene TRBV7-6, with D perhaps TRBD1 (6 bases). CDR1 and CDR2 (germline): SGHVS, FNYEAQ. The CDR3 length is 14 residues. V dropped 5 bases and J dropped 5 bases, with 16 bases sitting between them. CDR3 protein: CASSRDTLAHEQYF. CDR3 nucleotides: TGTGCCAGCAGCCGGGACACCTTGGCGCACGAGCAGTACTTC. Combining the CDR3 with reference TRBV7-6 and TRBJ2-7 gives the whole variable domain GAGVSQSPRYKVTKRGQDVALRCDPISGHVSLYWYRQALGQGPEFLTYFNYEAQQDKSGLPNDRFSAERPEGSISTLTIQRTEQRDSAMYRCASSRDTLAHEQYFGPGTRLTVT.

V usage is TRBV6-1 and J usage is TRBJ2-6; D may be TRBD1 (5 bases). Trimming removed 2 bases from V and 1 base from J, with 9 bases in between. The CDR3 loop spans 16 amino acids. The V gene's germline CDR1 is MNHNS and CDR2 SASEGT. This CDR3 is CASSERQTSGANVLTF. The CDR3 DNA is TGTGCCAGCAGTGAACGACAGACTTCTGGGGCCAACGTCCTGACTTTC.

This chain joins TRBV5-6 and TRBJ2-1, with D possibly being TRBD2 (5 bases). Germline CDR1 SGHDT, CDR2 YYEEEE. This CDR3 is built from 14 residues. V was trimmed by 0 bases and J by 8 bases, leaving 12 bases between them. This CDR3 is CASSLGTPKDEQFF. CDR3 in DNA: TGTGCCAGCAGCTTGGGGACTCCTAAGGATGAGCAGTTCTTC.

The chain couples TRBV6-5 to TRBJ2-2, with a possible D match to TRBD2 (5 bases). CDR1 MNHEY and CDR2 SVGAGI come from the germline V gene. CDR3 length equals 13 residues. The V gene lost 0 bases and the J gene lost 8 bases, with 7 bases spanning the gap. This CDR3 reads CASSYSGGGELFF. The DNA of the CDR3 is TGTGCCAGCAGTTACTCGGGCGGGGGGGAGCTGTTTTTT.

J is TRBJ1-5 and V is TRBV19, with D perhaps TRBD1 (6 bases). The V and J ends lost 5 bases and 7 bases respectively, with 21 bases between them. Germline V gene sequence: CDR1 LNHDA, CDR2 SQIVND (reference sequence). The CDR3 runs 16 residues. CDR3 DNA sequence: TGTGCCAGTAGTCCAGTCCCACAGGGATTGAGACAGCCCCAGCATTTT. Amino acid sequence: CASSPVPQGLRQPQHF.

This clone is medium-sized within its sample. The gene calls are TRBV15 and TRBJ1-4, with 12 bases identical to TRBD1. The CDR3 contains 18 residues. V lost 3 bases to trimming and J lost 0 bases; unmatched junction nucleotides: 5. Germline V gene sequence: CDR1 LNHNV, CDR2 YYDKDF (reference sequence). The CDR3 nucleotides read TGTGCCACCAGCAGCGGGACAGGGGGCTTCGCAACTAATGAAAAACTGTTTTTT. As protein: CATSSGTGGFATNEKLFF. The whole variable domain, remainder taken from reference TRBV15 and TRBJ1-4, is DAMVIQNPRYQVTQFGKPVTLSCSQTLNHNVMYWYQQKSSQAPKLLFHYYDKDFNNEADTPDNFQSRRPNTSFCFLDIRSPGLGDTAMYLCATSSGTGGFATNEKLFFGSGTQLSVL.

V usage is TRBV7-9 and J usage is TRBJ2-7; no definite D call. CDR3 length: 13 amino acids. V lost 1 base and J lost 2, with 6 bases in between. Per germline, CDR1 SEHNR and CDR2 FQNEAQ (reference sequence). The CDR3, as DNA: TGTGCCAGCAGCTTAGGACATACCTACGAGCAGTACTTC. It is translated as CASSLGHTYEQYF.

The genes are TRBV29-1 and TRBJ2-7; possibly TRBD2 for D (7 bases). Trimming pared 6 bases from V and 0 bases from J, leaving 12 bases between. The CDR3 covers 13 residues. Germline loops: CDR1 SQVTM, CDR2 ANQGSEA. The CDR3 sequence is CSVRGGPSYEQYF. CDR3 nucleotide sequence: TGCAGCGTACGCGGGGGCCCCTCCTACGAGCAGTACTTC.

This clone came up a few times. The rearrangement links TRBV2 to TRBJ2-7; TRBD2 is a possible D gene (6 bases). This CDR3 is built from 13 residues. V gave up 7 bases and J gave up 3 bases, with 13 bases separating them. Germline loops: CDR1 SNHLY, CDR2 FYNNEI. The CDR3 loop is CASMGLDLYEQYF. The CDR3 bases are TGTGCCAGCATGGGACTGGACCTCTACGAGCAGTACTTC.

The V gene is TRBV7-9, the J gene TRBJ1-1; D may be TRBD1 (5 bases). The germline V gene encodes CDR1 SEHNR and CDR2 FQNEAQ (reference sequence). The CDR3 has 14 residues. Trimming took off 0 bases at V and 6 bases at J, with 11 bases between the two ends. CDR3 nucleotides: TGTGCCAGCAGCTTAGCCGGGGGAAGGGCTGAAGCTTTCTTT. The encoded protein is CASSLAGGRAEAFF. The full variable domain, completed using reference TRBV7-9 and TRBJ1-1, is DTGVSQNPRHKITKRGQNVTFRCDPISEHNRLYWYRQTLGQGPEFLTYFQNEAQLEKSRLLSDRFSAERPKGSFSTLEIQRTEQGDSAMYLCASSLAGGRAEAFFGQGTRLTVV.

This clone has more than one count but fewer than ten. The V gene is TRBV6-1, the J gene TRBJ2-1; 7 nucleotides agree with TRBD1. CDR3 length: 13 amino acids. V was clipped by 0 bases and J by 9 bases; unmatched bases: 2. Germline lookup yields CDR1 MNHNS and CDR2 SASEGT. The CDR3 bases are TGTGCCAGCAGTGAAGCTGACAGGGCTGAGCAGTTCTTC. The encoded protein is CASSEADRAEQFF.

The CDR3 reads CASQYGGPPRDTQYF. Written as DNA, the CDR3 is TGTGCCAGTCAGTACGGGGGACCACCGCGGGATACGCAGTATTTT. This sequence joins TRBV19 and TRBJ2-3, with D possibly TRBD2 on 6 matching bases. V lost 8 bases and J lost 6, with 21 bases in between. The V gene's germline CDR1 is LNHDA and CDR2 SQIVND (reference sequence). The CDR3 covers 15 residues.

This clone occurred a few times. This chain uses TRBV27 with TRBJ2-7, with TRBD1 matching over 7 bases. Trimming cost V 8 bases and J 3 bases; bases outside gene matches: 16. Germline V CDR1 and CDR2: MNHEY, SMNVEV (reference sequence). The CDR3 has 16 amino acids. CDR3 loop: CASAPLKTGRSYEQYF. CDR3 coding DNA: TGTGCCAGCGCCCCCCTGAAGACAGGGAGAAGCTACGAGCAGTACTTC.

This clone was found once. The genes are TRBV28 and TRBJ1-4, with TRBD1 matching over 8 bases. This CDR3 contains 15 residues. V lost 4 bases and J lost 8; bases outside the gene matches: 9. CDR1 is MDHEN, CDR2 SYDVKM, per germline. CDR3 DNA sequence: TGTGCCAGCAGTTCCGCCGGGACAGGAGGAGAAAAACTGTTTTTT. Encoded protein: CASSSAGTGGEKLFF.

The chain couples TRBV29-1 to TRBJ2-6; TRBD1 matches at 11 bases. CDR1 SQVTM and CDR2 ANQGSEA come from the germline V gene. Trimming removed 6 bases from V and 0 bases from J; junction bases left unmatched: 10. This CDR3 has 18 amino acids. The CDR3 loop is CSVGTDRGRFSGANVLTF. CDR3 DNA sequence: TGCAGCGTCGGAACGGACAGGGGGCGTTTCTCTGGGGCCAACGTCCTGACTTTC.

This clone was detected only once. The chain is built from TRBV6-4 and TRBJ2-1, with D maybe TRBD2 (5 bases). Looked up from germline, CDR1 is MRHNA and CDR2 is SNTAGT. Between the trimmed V and J ends, which lost 0 bases and 7 bases, there was a span of 13 bases. This CDR3 is built from 15 residues. CDR3 coding DNA: TGTGCCAGCAGTGACTCGAAGGACTTAATTAATGAGCAGTTCTTC. Protein product: CASSDSKDLINEQFF.